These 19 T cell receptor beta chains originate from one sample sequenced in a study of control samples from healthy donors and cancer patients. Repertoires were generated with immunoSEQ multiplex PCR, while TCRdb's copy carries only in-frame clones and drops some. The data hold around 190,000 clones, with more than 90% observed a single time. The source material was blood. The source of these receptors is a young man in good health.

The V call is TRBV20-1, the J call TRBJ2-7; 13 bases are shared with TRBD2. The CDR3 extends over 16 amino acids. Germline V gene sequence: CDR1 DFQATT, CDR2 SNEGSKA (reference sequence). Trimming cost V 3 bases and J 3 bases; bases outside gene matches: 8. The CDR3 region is CSASAGTSGVNYEQYF. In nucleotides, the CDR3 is TGCAGTGCTAGTGCCGGGACTAGCGGGGTCAACTACGAGCAGTACTTC.

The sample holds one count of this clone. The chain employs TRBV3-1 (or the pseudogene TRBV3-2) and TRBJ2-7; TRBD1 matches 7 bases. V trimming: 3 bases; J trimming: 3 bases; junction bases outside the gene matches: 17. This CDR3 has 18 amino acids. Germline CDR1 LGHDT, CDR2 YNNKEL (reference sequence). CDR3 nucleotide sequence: TGTGCCAGCAGCCATCTCGAGGATCGGACAGGCAACTTCTACGAGCAGTACTTC. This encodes CASSHLEDRTGNFYEQYF.

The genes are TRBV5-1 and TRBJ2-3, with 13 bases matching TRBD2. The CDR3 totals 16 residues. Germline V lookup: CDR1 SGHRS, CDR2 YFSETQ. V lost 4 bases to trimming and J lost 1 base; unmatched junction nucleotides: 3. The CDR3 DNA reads TGCGCCAGCAGCCCAGGGACTAGCGGGGGCACAGATACGCAGTATTTT. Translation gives CASSPGTSGGTDTQYF.

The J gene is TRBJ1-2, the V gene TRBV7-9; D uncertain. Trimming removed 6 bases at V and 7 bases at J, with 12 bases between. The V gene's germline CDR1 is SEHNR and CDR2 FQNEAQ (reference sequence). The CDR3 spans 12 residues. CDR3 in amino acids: CASSHDVSGYTF. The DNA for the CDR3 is TGTGCCAGCAGTCACGATGTCTCTGGCTACACCTTC.

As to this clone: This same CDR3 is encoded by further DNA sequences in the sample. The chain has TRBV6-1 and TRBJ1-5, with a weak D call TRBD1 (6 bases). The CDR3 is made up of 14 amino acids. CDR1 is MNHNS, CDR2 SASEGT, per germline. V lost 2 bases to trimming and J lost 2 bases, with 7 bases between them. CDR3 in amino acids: CASSENRGNQPQHF. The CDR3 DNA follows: TGTGCCAGCAGTGAAAACAGGGGCAATCAGCCCCAGCATTTT.

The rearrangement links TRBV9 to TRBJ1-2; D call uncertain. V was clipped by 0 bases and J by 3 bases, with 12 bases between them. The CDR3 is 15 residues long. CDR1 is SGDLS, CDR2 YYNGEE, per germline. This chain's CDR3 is CASSVGTLADYGYTF. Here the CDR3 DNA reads TGTGCCAGCAGCGTAGGGACCCTCGCGGACTATGGCTACACCTTC.

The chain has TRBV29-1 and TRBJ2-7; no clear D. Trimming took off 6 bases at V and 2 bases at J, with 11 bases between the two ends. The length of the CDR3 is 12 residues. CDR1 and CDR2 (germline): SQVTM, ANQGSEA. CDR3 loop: CSVPANPYEQYF. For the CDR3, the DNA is TGCAGCGTCCCCGCCAATCCCTACGAGCAGTACTTC.

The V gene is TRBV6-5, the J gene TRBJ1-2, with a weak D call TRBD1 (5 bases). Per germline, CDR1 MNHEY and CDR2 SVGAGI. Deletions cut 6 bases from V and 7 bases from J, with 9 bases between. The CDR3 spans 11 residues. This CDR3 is CASRGGIGYTF. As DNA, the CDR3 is TGTGCCAGCAGGGGGGGAATTGGCTACACCTTC.

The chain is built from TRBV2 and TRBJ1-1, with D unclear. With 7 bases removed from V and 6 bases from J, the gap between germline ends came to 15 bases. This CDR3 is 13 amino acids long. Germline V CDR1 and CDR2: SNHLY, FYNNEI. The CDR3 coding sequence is TGTGCCAGCACCGAGCGGGTCTTCGCTGAAGCTTTCTTT. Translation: CASTERVFAEAFF. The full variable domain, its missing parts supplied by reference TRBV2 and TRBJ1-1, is EPEVTQTPSHQVTQMGQEVILRCVPISNHLYFYWYRQILGQKVEFLVSFYNNEISEKSEIFDDQFSVERPDGSNFTLKIRSTKLEDSAMYFCASTERVFAEAFFGQGTRLTVV.

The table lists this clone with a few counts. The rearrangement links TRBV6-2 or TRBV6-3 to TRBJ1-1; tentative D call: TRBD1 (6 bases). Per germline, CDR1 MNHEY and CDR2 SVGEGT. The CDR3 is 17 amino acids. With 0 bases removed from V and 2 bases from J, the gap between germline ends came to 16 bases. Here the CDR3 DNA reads TGTGCCAGCAGTTACTCCCTACAGGGAAGCCTTAACACTGAAGCTTTCTTT. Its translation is CASSYSLQGSLNTEAFF.

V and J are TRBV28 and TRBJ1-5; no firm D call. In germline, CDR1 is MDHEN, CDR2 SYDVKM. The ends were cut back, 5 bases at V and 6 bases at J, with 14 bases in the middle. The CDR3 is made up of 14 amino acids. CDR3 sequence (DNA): TGTGCCAGCAGTCGTCCCCCAAGTGGTCAGCCCCAGCATTTT. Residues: CASSRPPSGQPQHF.

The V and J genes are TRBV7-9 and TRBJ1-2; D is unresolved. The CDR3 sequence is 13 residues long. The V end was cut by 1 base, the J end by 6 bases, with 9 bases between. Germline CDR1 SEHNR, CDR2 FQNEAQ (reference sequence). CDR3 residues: CASSLDRYNGYTF. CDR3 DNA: TGTGCCAGCAGCTTAGACAGATACAATGGCTACACCTTC.

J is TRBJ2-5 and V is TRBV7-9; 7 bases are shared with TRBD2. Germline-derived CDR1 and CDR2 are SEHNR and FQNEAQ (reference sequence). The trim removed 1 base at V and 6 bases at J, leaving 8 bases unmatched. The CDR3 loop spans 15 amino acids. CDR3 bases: TGTGCCAGCAGCTTAGGGCAAAGCGGGGCAAAGACCCAGTACTTC. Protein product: CASSLGQSGAKTQYF.

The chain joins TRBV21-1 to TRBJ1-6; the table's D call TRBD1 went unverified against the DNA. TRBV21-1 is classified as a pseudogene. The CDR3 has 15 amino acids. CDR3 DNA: TGTGCCAGCAGCAAAGGGGGACAGGATAATTCACCCCTCCACTTT. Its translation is CASSKGGQDNSPLHF.

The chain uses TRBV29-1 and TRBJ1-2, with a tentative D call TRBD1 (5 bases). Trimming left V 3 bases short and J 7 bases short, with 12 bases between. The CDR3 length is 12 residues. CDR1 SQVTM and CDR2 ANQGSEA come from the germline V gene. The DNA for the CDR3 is TGCAGCGTTGAGGGGGGAGGATCTGGCTACACCTTC. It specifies CSVEGGGSGYTF. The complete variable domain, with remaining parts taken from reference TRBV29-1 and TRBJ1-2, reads SAVISQKPSRDICQRGTSLTIQCQVDSQVTMMFWYRQQPGQSLTLIATANQGSEATYESGFVIDKFPISRPNLTFSTLTVSNMSPEDSSIYLCSVEGGGSGYTFGSGTRLTVV.

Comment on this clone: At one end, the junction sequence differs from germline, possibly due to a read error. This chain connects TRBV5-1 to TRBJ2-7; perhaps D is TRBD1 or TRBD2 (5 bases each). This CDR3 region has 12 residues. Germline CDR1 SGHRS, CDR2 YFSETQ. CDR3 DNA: TGCGCCAGCAGCTTGGAGGGACGCGAGCAATACTTC. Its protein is CASSLEGREQYF.

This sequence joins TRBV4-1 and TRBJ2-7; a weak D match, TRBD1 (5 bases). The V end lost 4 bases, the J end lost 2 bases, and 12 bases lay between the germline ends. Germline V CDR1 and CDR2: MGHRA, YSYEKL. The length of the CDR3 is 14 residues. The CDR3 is CASSRQGPPYEQYF. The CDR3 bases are TGCGCCAGCAGCCGGCAGGGTCCCCCCTACGAGCAGTACTTC.

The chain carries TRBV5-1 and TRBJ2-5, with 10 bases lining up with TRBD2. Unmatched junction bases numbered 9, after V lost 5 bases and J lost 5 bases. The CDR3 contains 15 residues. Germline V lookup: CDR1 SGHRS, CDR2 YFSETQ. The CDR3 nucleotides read TGCGCCAGCAGGAGGGTAGCGGGAGGATTGGAGACCCAGTACTTC. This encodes CASRRVAGGLETQYF.

The CDR3 region is CASSSGLAGGVDTQYF. CDR3 DNA: TGTGCCAGCAGCTCAGGACTAGCGGGGGGTGTGGATACGCAGTATTTT. This chain uses TRBV11-2 with TRBJ2-3; 14 bases align to TRBD2. V lost 4 bases, J lost 6 bases, and 6 bases stayed unmatched. This CDR3 is built from 16 residues. The germline V gene has CDR1 SGHAT and CDR2 FQNNGV.